This T cell receptor beta chain was retrieved from a study of cytomegalovirus exposure and HLA in healthy donors. Overall study context: The study's early data release held roughly 91 million unique TCRs from HLA-typed donors. Study-level results: Most CMV-associated TCR beta chains were later found to appear HLA-restricted. Among the sequence variants, a highly shared cluster was likely an artifact of sequencing.

Germline V lookup: CDR1 MNHEY, CDR2 SMNVEV (reference sequence). The CDR3 runs 13 residues. The ends were cut back, 2 bases at V and 8 bases at J, with 10 bases in the middle. Concerning this clone itself: Antigen unknown.

Each donor's status was that of a healthy bone marrow donor. Vbeta (60) and Jbeta (13) primers were used in the PCR. Assay used: immunoSEQ multiplex PCR; TCRdb lists only in-frame clones, some missing. The sample has approximately 74,000 clones, roughly 73% seen once. The sequenced material came from PBMCs. The gene calls are TRBV27 and TRBJ2-1; D is perhaps TRBD2 (5 bases). This receptor was taken from a man between 35 and 55 years old in good health and CMV-seronegative. CDR3 region: CASSLKAADEQFF. The CDR3 DNA reads as TGTGCCAGCAGTTTAAAAGCGGCCGATGAGCAGTTCTTC.